This TCR beta chain originates from a study of blood T cell repertoires in COVID-19. Study information: Acute-phase and convalescent COVID-19 samples originated in the United States, Italy and Spain.

Seattle-derived patients entered the study during active infection and were followed longitudinally. The V and J ends lost 3 bases and 5 bases, in that order; junction bases with no gene match: 16. The CDR3 is 18 residues long. Germline assignment: CDR1 MGHRA and CDR2 YSYEKL. Authors' analysis steps: Using reference gene primer amplification, nucleated cell counts were estimated. Sequencing used immunoSEQ multiplex PCR; TCRdb keeps in-frame clones, though not all of them. Clone size and the V and J calls come from that table; the DNA yielded D and trimming. The sample includes approximately 270,000 clones, approximately 88% seen only once; the top ten take about 6.7%.

The chain employs TRBV4-1 and TRBJ2-3, with 8 bases identical to TRBD2. Sequences were obtained from peripheral blood. This sequence originates from a woman aged 30 to 39 with COVID-19, enrolled during active disease. The CDR3 nucleotides read TGCGCCAGCAGCCAGACCCTAGGAGGACTAGCTACGCGAGATACGCAGTATTTT. Translation: CASSQTLGGLATRDTQYF.